This T cell receptor (beta chain) was captured in a study of blood T cell repertoires in COVID-19. About the study: The analysed material was cDNA or gDNA that came from T cells, B-cell-depleted T cells, or PBMCs.

In the authors' workflow: The assay estimated nucleated cells by amplifying reference gene primers. Produced via immunoSEQ multiplex PCR; TCRdb's table is partial and in-frame only. Clonal size and the V and J genes are those of that table, whereas D and trimming came from the DNA. The sample holds some 490,000 clones, approximately 85% seen once. V lost 3 bases and J 7 bases, leaving 18 bases between the germline ends. The CDR3 totals 16 residues. Germline V gives CDR1 MNHEY, CDR2 SMNVEV (reference sequence). V gene TRBV27 combines with J gene TRBJ2-2; D is ambiguous. What was sequenced was peripheral blood. This TCR derives from a human donor in a cohort sampled during active COVID-19. CDR3 nucleotides: TGTGCCAGCAGTTTTGCCATCCATCAAGCGAGCGGGGAGCTGTTTTTT. As protein: CASSFAIHQASGELFF.